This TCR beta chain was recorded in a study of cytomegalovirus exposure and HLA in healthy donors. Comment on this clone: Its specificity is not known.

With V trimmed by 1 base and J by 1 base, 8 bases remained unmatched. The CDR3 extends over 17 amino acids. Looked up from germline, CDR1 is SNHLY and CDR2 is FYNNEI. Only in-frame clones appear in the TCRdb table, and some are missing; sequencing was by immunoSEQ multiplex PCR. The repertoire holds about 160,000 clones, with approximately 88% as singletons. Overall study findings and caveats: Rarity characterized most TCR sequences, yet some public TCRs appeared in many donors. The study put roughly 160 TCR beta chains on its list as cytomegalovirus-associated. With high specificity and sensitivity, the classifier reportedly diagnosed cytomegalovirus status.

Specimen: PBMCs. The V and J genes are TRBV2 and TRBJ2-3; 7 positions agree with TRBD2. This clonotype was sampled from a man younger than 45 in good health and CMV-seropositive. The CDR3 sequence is CASSEVEASGGTDTQYF. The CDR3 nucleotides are TGTGCCAGCAGTGAAGTCGAGGCTAGCGGAGGCACAGATACGCAGTATTTT.